The 11 T cell receptor beta chains below come from one sample, sequenced in a study of T cells in Graves' hyperthyroidism and ophthalmopathy. TCR beta CDR3 sequences were amplified from RNA transcripts. RT-PCR in the first round (using the HTBI primer set) targeted the TCR CDR3. TCRdb reprocessed the multiplex PCR reads with MiXCR, giving one entry per CDR3 protein. Of some 570,000 distinct CDR3 sequences listed, more than 15% are singletons. Sample: blood. These receptors were collected from a woman aged 18 to 35 with Graves' ophthalmopathy.

V usage is TRBV10-3 and J usage is TRBJ1-5; 8 positions agree with TRBD1. With V trimmed by 11 bases and J by 7 bases, 7 bases remained unmatched. The CDR3 spans 12 residues. CDR1 and CDR2 (germline): ENHRY, SYGVKD. This CDR3 is CASGQGRQPQHF. In DNA form, the CDR3 reads TGTGCCTCCGGACAGGGAAGGCAGCCCCAGCATTTT.

This clonotype was counted only a few times. A much larger clone lies one base from this, so it may be a read error. The V and J genes are TRBV30 and TRBJ1-2, with TRBD1 matching over 8 bases. V gave up 7 bases and J gave up 7 bases; unmatched junction bases: 8. Germline V CDR1 and CDR2: GTSNPN, SVGIG (reference sequence). This CDR3 region has 12 residues. As DNA, the CDR3 is TGTGCCTCGACAGGGGTGGCCTGTGGCTACACCTTC. Protein sequence: CASTGVACGYTF.

This clonotype was seen at least ten times. The rearrangement links TRBV6-2 or TRBV6-3 to TRBJ2-7; D may correspond to TRBD1 or TRBD2 (5 bases each). This CDR3 contains 11 residues. Germline CDR1 MNHEY, CDR2 SVGEGT. V lost 6 bases and J 8 bases, leaving 11 bases between the germline ends. The CDR3 here is CASSSPGQQYF. The CDR3 nucleotides are TGTGCCAGCAGCTCCCCGGGACAGCAGTACTTC.

This clonotype was recorded a few times. The V call is TRBV7-9, the J call TRBJ2-4; D is possibly TRBD2 (7 bases). Trimming took off 3 bases at V and 5 bases at J, with 8 bases between the two ends. CDR3 length equals 13 residues. The germline V gene encodes CDR1 SEHNR and CDR2 FQNEAQ (reference sequence). The CDR3 nucleotides read TGTGCCAGCAGCTTCGGGGGGCAAAACATTCAGTACTTC. Its protein product is CASSFGGQNIQYF.

This chain uses TRBV5-1 with TRBJ2-7, with D tentatively TRBD1 (5 bases). V lost 0 bases to trimming and J lost 5 bases, with 12 bases between them. The length of the CDR3 is 14 residues. CDR1 and CDR2 from the germline V gene are SGHRS and YFSETQ. CDR3 bases: TGCGCCAGCAGCTTGGGGGCAGGGTACGACGAGCAGTACTTC. Encoded protein: CASSLGAGYDEQYF.

The chain is built from TRBV5-1 and TRBJ2-2; D gene uncertain. Deletions cut 0 bases from V and 2 bases from J, with 8 bases between. In germline, CDR1 is SGHRS, CDR2 YFSETQ. CDR3 length equals 15 residues. CDR3 loop: CASSLEQLNTGELFF. The CDR3 nucleotides read TGCGCCAGCAGCTTGGAACAGCTAAACACCGGGGAGCTGTTTTTT.

This clonotype was picked up many times. The chain couples TRBV18 to TRBJ2-7; TRBD1 is a possible D gene (6 bases). The CDR3 contains 15 residues. V shed 4 bases and J shed 0 bases, with 13 bases lying between them. Germline loops: CDR1 KGHSH, CDR2 LQKENI. The CDR3 DNA follows: TGTGCCAGCTCACAGATACAGGGCAGCTCCTACGAGCAGTACTTC. Translating it yields CASSQIQGSSYEQYF. Filled out from reference TRBV18 and TRBJ2-7, the complete variable domain reads NAGVMQNPRHLVRRRGQEARLRCSPMKGHSHVYWYRQLPEEGLKFMVYLQKENIIDESGMPKERFSAEFPKEGPSILRIQQVVRGDSAAYFCASSQIQGSSYEQYFGPGTRLTVT.

The chain couples TRBV20-1 to TRBJ2-1; 7 bases are a match to TRBD1. The CDR3 is 14 amino acids. Germline trimming cut 5 bases from V and 8 bases from J; bases unmatched to any gene: 12. Germline values: CDR1 DFQATT, CDR2 SNEGSKA (reference sequence). CDR3 nucleotides: TGCAGTGCTGAGAGACAGGGTTTCGGAGATGAGCAGTTCTTC. As protein: CSAERQGFGDEQFF.

The chain links TRBV20-1 to TRBJ2-7, with 8 bases fitting TRBD2. V shed 2 bases, J shed 3 bases, and the junction held 6 bases outside the gene matches. The CDR3 spans 14 residues. CDR1 is DFQATT, CDR2 SNEGSKA, per germline (reference sequence). DNA of the CDR3: TGCAGTGCTAGAACGAGCGGGAGAAACTACGAGCAGTACTTC. Amino acids: CSARTSGRNYEQYF.

V and J are TRBV11-1 and TRBJ1-1; D is perhaps TRBD1 (6 bases). The CDR3 spans 15 residues. The V gene's germline CDR1 is SGHAT and CDR2 FQDESV (reference sequence). V dropped 4 bases and J dropped 11 bases, with 23 bases sitting between them. CDR3 bases: TGTGCCAGCAGCTCTAGACGCGGAGGGGGTTTTGGCGCTTTCTTT. It yields the protein CASSSRRGGGFGAFF.

This clonotype was detected many times. The J gene is TRBJ2-7, the V gene TRBV28; the D is unclear. The length of the CDR3 is 15 residues. Germline V lookup: CDR1 MDHEN, CDR2 SYDVKM. Trimming removed 8 bases at V and 6 bases at J, with 23 bases between. The CDR3 DNA follows: TGTGCCAGCCACCCCAAGACATCCCCCGAGAGCGAGCAGTACTTC. Its protein product is CASHPKTSPESEQYF.